This is a list of T cell receptor beta chains from one sample in a study of T cell changes during pregnancy in multiple sclerosis. The repertoire was sequenced with immunoSEQ multiplex PCR; TCRdb's copy has only in-frame clones and lacks some. Of 81,000 or so clones in the sample, over 80% were seen once. The sequencing here drew on PBMCs, taken in the first trimester of pregnancy. The receptor set was obtained from a female donor in good health, serving as a control in a pregnancy study. Some clones in this sample may be carry-over from other donors' samples. CDR3s include the opening cysteine and the closing phenylalanine or tryptophan. A D gene is named only where the DNA matches it firmly. Clone size is stated in some rows and not others, as once, few, many or a class when expanded.

>-|TRBV27|TRBJ2-6|-
TGTGCCAGCAGTTTATGGGAGGGGGCTGGGGCCAACGTCCTGACTTTC
CASSLWEGAGANVLTF
>TRBD1|TRBV19|TRBJ1-1|-
TGTGCCAGTCTGGGACAGCTGAACACTGAAGCTTTCTTT
CASLGQLNTEAFF
>-|TRBV19|TRBJ2-6|once
TGTGCCAGTAAGCCGGACATGGCGGGGGCCGGGGCCAACGTCCTGACTTTC
CASKPDMAGAGANVLTF
>-|TRBV13|TRBJ2-3|-
TGTGCCAGCGCGCACATCCGCTCGCAGCGAGCCAGCACAGATACGCAGTATTTT
CASAHIRSQRASTDTQYF
>TRBD2|TRBV27|TRBJ2-1|-
TGTGCCAGCAGTATCACTAGCGGTGAGCAGTTCTTC
CASSITSGEQFF
>TRBD2|TRBV4-3|TRBJ2-3|-
TGCGCCAGCAGCCAACGACTAGCGGTTACAGATACGCAGTATTTT
CASSQRLAVTDTQYF
>-|TRBV15|TRBJ2-7|-
TGTGCCACCAGCGCAGTAACAGGGCCCTACGAGCAGTACTTC
CATSAVTGPYEQYF
>TRBD2|TRBV27|TRBJ2-1|-
TGTGCCAGCAGTTCGGCCAAGGCGGGGGGGTACAATGAGCAGTTCTTC
CASSSAKAGGYNEQFF
>-|TRBV7-8|TRBJ1-2|-
TGTGCCAGCAGCTTAGGCCCGGGAAACTATGGCTACACCTTC
CASSLGPGNYGYTF
>-|TRBV5-1|TRBJ1-2|-
TGCGCCAGCAGCTTGGGACCCGGGACTTCTAACTATGGCTACACCTTC
CASSLGPGTSNYGYTF
>-|TRBV29-1|TRBJ1-2|-
TGCAGCGTTGTGGACACTTTGGGAGGCTACACCTTC
CSVVDTLGGYTF
>-|TRBV27|TRBJ1-5|-
TGTGCCAGCAGCCCCGTTGACCGTGGGAGCCAGCCCCAGCATTTT
CASSPVDRGSQPQHF
>TRBD2|TRBV7-6|TRBJ2-1|-
TGTGCCAGCAGCTTAGTGGGTAGCGGGGGCCCCTCCTACAATGAGCAGTTCTTC
CASSLVGSGGPSYNEQFF
>TRBD1|TRBV6-1|TRBJ1-2|few
TGTGCCAGCAGTGAATTTTGGCAGGGGGCTGGCACCTTC
CASSEFWQGAGTF
>-|TRBV5-1|TRBJ2-7|-
TGCGCCAGCAGCTTGGGACAGAATTACGAGCAGTACTTC
CASSLGQNYEQYF
>-|TRBV5-1|TRBJ2-7|-
TGCGCCAGCAGCAGCCCGGGGATCTCCTACGAGCAGTACTTC
CASSSPGISYEQYF
>-|TRBV28|TRBJ2-7|once
TGTGCCAGCAGTGCAACCGGGAAATACGAGCAGTACTTC
CASSATGKYEQYF
>TRBD1|TRBV11-2|TRBJ2-1|-
TGTGCCAGCAGCTGGTACGGGACAGGGGGTCGTGAGCAGTTCTTC
CASSWYGTGGREQFF
>-|TRBV1|TRBJ2-1|-
TGCACCAGCAGCCAACATAATTTCCCGGACAGGGTAGCCTACAATGAGCAGTTCTTC
CTSSQHNFPDRVAYNEQFF
>-|TRBV6-1|TRBJ2-7|-
TGTGCCAGCAGTCGGGGTGCCTACGAGCAGTACTTC
CASSRGAYEQYF
>-|TRBV5-6|TRBJ1-1|-
TGTGCCAGCACCCAGGGCAGGTGGAACACTGAAGCTTTCTTT
CASTQGRWNTEAFF
>TRBD1|TRBV5-4|TRBJ2-2|-
TGTGCCAGCAGCAAGACAGGACAGGGTCAGAACACCGGGGAGCTGTTTTTT
CASSKTGQGQNTGELFF
>TRBD2|TRBV5-4|TRBJ2-7|-
TGTGCCAGCAGCGTGGCCGGGGCTAGCGGAGCCTACGAGCAGTACTTC
CASSVAGASGAYEQYF
>TRBD1|TRBV28|TRBJ1-1|-
TGTGCCAGCAGTTTAGAAACGGCAGGGGGCGCGAACACTGAAGCTTTCTTT
CASSLETAGGANTEAFF
>-|TRBV7-8|TRBJ1-5|-
TGTGCCAGCAGCTTGGCGGGATTAAATCAGCCCCAGCATTTT
CASSLAGLNQPQHF
>TRBD2|TRBV19|TRBJ2-3|-
TGTGCCGCTGGGGGACTAGCGGGGAGCACAGATACGCAGTATTTT
CAAGGLAGSTDTQYF
>-|TRBV9|TRBJ1-2|-
TGTGCCAGCAGCCCCGAGGGGAGGGGGTTGAATGGAGGCTACACCTTC
CASSPEGRGLNGGYTF
>-|TRBV5-4|TRBJ2-3|-
TGTGCCAGCAGCCCCGGAGGGACAGCACCGATTAATACGCAGTATTTT
CASSPGGTAPINTQYF
>-|TRBV4-2|TRBJ2-5|-
TGTGCCAGCAGCCAAGGAGATAGAGGGGGACCACAAGAGACCCAGTACTTC
CASSQGDRGGPQETQYF
>-|TRBV4-3|TRBJ2-1|-
TGCGCCAGCAGCCATGTGACCGGGGTGAAGGATGAGCAGTTCTTC
CASSHVTGVKDEQFF
>-|TRBV5-1|TRBJ2-5|-
TGCGCCAGCAGCCCGAGGGGCGGGACGCACCAAGAGACCCAGTACTTC
CASSPRGGTHQETQYF
>-|TRBV19|TRBJ1-5|-
TGTGCCAGTAGTATTTTGGGCCACCAGCCCCAGCATTTT
CASSILGHQPQHF
>TRBD1|TRBV7-2|TRBJ2-2|-
TGTGCCAGCAGCCCCCCGTGGGGACAGGGAAGCACCGGGGAGCTGTTTTTT
CASSPPWGQGSTGELFF
>-|TRBV28|TRBJ2-1|once
TGTGCCAGCAGTTTATTTTCGAAGATTCGGGGAAGCTCCTACAATGAGCAGTTCTTC
CASSLFSKIRGSSYNEQFF
>TRBD2|TRBV6-1|TRBJ2-2|-
TGTGCCAGCAACCTACTAGCGGGAGGGACCGGGGAGCTGTTTTTT
CASNLLAGGTGELFF
>-|TRBV10-3|TRBJ2-2|-
TGTGCCATCAGTCCGGGGAGTTTGGGGACGAACACCGGGGAGCTGTTTTTT
CAISPGSLGTNTGELFF
>TRBD2|TRBV12-5|TRBJ2-1|-
TGTGCTAGTGGTGTAGCGGGACCCCTCGATGAGCAGTTCTTC
CASGVAGPLDEQFF
>TRBD2|TRBV19|TRBJ2-7|-
TGTGCCAGTAGTATTGCCTTGGGACTAGCGGGGACCTCAACCTACGAGCAGTACTTC
CASSIALGLAGTSTYEQYF
>-|TRBV5-5|TRBJ2-2|-
TGTGCCAGCAGCGCCCAACAGGGGGAGGGCACCGGGGAGCTGTTTTTT
CASSAQQGEGTGELFF
>-|TRBV11-2|TRBJ1-3|-
TGTGCCAGCAGCTTAGGAGGGATCTCTGGAAACACCATATATTTT
CASSLGGISGNTIYF
>-|TRBV25-1|TRBJ1-2|-
TGTGCCAGCAGTGCCGGGATACTCTATGGCTACACCTTC
CASSAGILYGYTF
>-|TRBV9|TRBJ1-6|-
TGTGCCAGCAGCAAACAGGGATATAATTCACCCCTCCACTTT
CASSKQGYNSPLHF
>-|TRBV4-1|TRBJ1-1|-
TGCGCCAGCAGCCAGGTTTCAGGAGGGCCTGCTGAAGCTTTCTTT
CASSQVSGGPAEAFF
>TRBD1|TRBV18|TRBJ1-5|-
TGTGCCAGCTCCCGGGACAGGATGAATCAGCCCCAGCATTTT
CASSRDRMNQPQHF
>-|TRBV6-5|TRBJ1-4|-
TGTGCCAGCAGTTACTCCAGGGGTGTAGGAGAAAAACTGTTTTTT
CASSYSRGVGEKLFF
>-|TRBV2|TRBJ2-3|-
TGTGCCAGCAGTCTTTATTCACAGGGGAGGACAGATACGCAGTATTTT
CASSLYSQGRTDTQYF
>-|TRBV20-1|TRBJ1-1|-
TGCAGTGCTGACGGACAGTCTACCGCTTTCTTT
CSADGQSTAFF
>-|TRBV6-1|TRBJ2-2|-
TGTGCCAGCAGTGAGATGACAATTACCGGGGAGCTGTTTTTT
CASSEMTITGELFF
>-|TRBV2|TRBJ2-3|-
TGTGCCAGCAGTGAGGTAGCGCTCACAGATACGCAGTATTTT
CASSEVALTDTQYF
>TRBD1|TRBV7-3|TRBJ2-1|-
TGTGCCAGCAGCTTAACCCGGGACAGGGTGGCTGAGCAGTTCTTC
CASSLTRDRVAEQFF
>TRBD1|TRBV6-4|TRBJ1-1|-
TGTGCCAGCAGTACAGGGGGCTGGGGCACTGAAGCTTTCTTT
CASSTGGWGTEAFF
>-|TRBV19|TRBJ1-4|-
TGTGCCAGTAGTAACCACAGGGTGTCGATTGGGGAAAAACTGTTTTTT
CASSNHRVSIGEKLFF
>TRBD1|TRBV10-3|TRBJ1-4|once
TGTGCCATCAGTCCCCGTCCGGGACAGGGAAGAAAACTGTTTTTT
CAISPRPGQGRKLFF
>-|TRBV28|TRBJ1-1|-
TGTGCCAGCAGTTTAGGGCAAGACATGAACACTGAAGCTTTCTTT
CASSLGQDMNTEAFF
>-|TRBV7-2|TRBJ2-7|-
TGTGCCAGCAGCTTAGATTACGGGAGAGGTGAGCAGTACTTC
CASSLDYGRGEQYF
>-|TRBV28|TRBJ1-1|once
TGTGCCAGCAATGGCGGAATGAACACTGAAGCTTTCTTT
CASNGGMNTEAFF
>-|TRBV9|TRBJ2-1|once
TGTGCCAGCAGCGGAGGCCGGCAGGAGCAGTTCTTC
CASSGGRQEQFF